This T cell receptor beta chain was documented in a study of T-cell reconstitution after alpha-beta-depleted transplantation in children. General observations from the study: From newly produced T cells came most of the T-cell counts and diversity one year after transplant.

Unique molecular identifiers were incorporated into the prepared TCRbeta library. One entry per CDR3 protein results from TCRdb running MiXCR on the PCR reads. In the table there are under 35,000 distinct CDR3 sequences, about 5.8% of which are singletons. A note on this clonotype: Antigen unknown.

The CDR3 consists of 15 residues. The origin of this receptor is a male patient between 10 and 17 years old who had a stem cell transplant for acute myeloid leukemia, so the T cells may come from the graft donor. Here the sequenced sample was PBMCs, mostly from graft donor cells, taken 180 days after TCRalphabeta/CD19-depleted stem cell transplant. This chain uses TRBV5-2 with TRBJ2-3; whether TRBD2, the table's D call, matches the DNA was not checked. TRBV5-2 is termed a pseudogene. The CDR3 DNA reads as TGTGCCATGGGTTCTGAGCGGGATCGCACAGATACGCAGTATTTT. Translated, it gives CAMGSERDRTDTQYF.